The 14 T cell receptor beta chains presented below share a single source sample, sequenced in a study of cytotoxic CD8 clonotypes in ibrutinib-treated CLL. Clones were read by immunoSEQ multiplex PCR, and TCRdb kept only the in-frame ones, dropping some. The data hold 150,000 or so clones, with around 80% observed a single time. The sequences come from PBMCs, collected after 36 months of ibrutinib treatment. The receptors originated from a human donor with chronic lymphocytic leukemia.

This chain connects TRBV30 to TRBJ1-2; D ambiguous. The CDR3 extends over 14 amino acids. Germline values: CDR1 GTSNPN, CDR2 SVGIG (reference sequence). Trimming left V 3 bases short and J 7 bases short, with 18 bases between. CDR3 region: CAWSSAGMIAGYTF. CDR3 in DNA: TGTGCCTGGAGCAGTGCTGGGATGATAGCTGGCTACACCTTC.

This chain connects TRBV6-1 to TRBJ2-2; tentatively, D is TRBD2 (5 bases). Trimming removed 4 bases at V and 3 bases at J, with 6 bases between. There are 13 residues in the CDR3. The germline V gene encodes CDR1 MNHNS and CDR2 SASEGT. The CDR3 sequence is CASSGGDTGELFF. CDR3 nucleotide sequence: TGTGCCAGCAGTGGGGGAGACACCGGGGAGCTGTTTTTT.

This clone was recorded only once. The chain uses TRBV10-3 and TRBJ2-6; D possibly corresponds to TRBD1 (6 bases). V lost 4 bases and J lost 0, with 13 bases in between. The CDR3 totals 17 residues. CDR1 and CDR2 (germline): ENHRY, SYGVKD. The chain's CDR3 is CAISVAGVNSGANVLTF. The CDR3 DNA reads as TGTGCCATCAGTGTTGCAGGGGTTAACTCTGGGGCCAACGTCCTGACTTTC.

This clone came up a few times. V and J are TRBV6-1 and TRBJ1-3; the D is unclear. Trimming took 2 bases from V and 10 from J, leaving 6 bases between them. The CDR3 runs 11 residues. CDR1 MNHNS and CDR2 SASEGT come from the germline V gene. This CDR3 is CASSELETIYF. The CDR3 nucleotides are TGTGCCAGCAGTGAACTTGAAACCATATATTTT.

The gene calls are TRBV4-1 and TRBJ1-5; no clear D. The CDR3 length is 15 residues. The V end lost 5 bases, the J end lost 2 bases, and 13 bases lay between the germline ends. Germline CDR1 and CDR2: MGHRA and YSYEKL. CDR3 nucleotides: TGCGCCAGCAGCTATAGGGTGTCAGGCAATCAGCCCCAGCATTTT. As protein: CASSYRVSGNQPQHF.

The rearrangement links TRBV13 to TRBJ2-2, with TRBD2 matching over 8 bases. With V trimmed by 5 bases and J by 6 bases, 14 bases remained unmatched. The CDR3 consists of 17 residues. Germline CDR1 PRHDT, CDR2 FYEKMQ (reference sequence). CDR3 amino acids: CASSTWTSKSGSGELFF. In DNA form, the CDR3 reads TGTGCCAGCAGCACTTGGACTAGCAAGTCGGGTTCCGGGGAGCTGTTTTTT.

V usage is TRBV7-6 and J usage is TRBJ2-2, with D perhaps matching TRBD2 (6 bases). Per the germline V gene, CDR1 is SGHVS and CDR2 is FNYEAQ. V lost 1 base and J 7 bases, leaving 13 bases between the germline ends. This CDR3 region has 15 residues. CDR3 residues: CASSLGGGFVGELFF. The CDR3, as DNA: TGTGCCAGCAGCTTAGGGGGAGGTTTCGTCGGGGAGCTGTTTTTT. Drawing the rest from reference TRBV7-6 and TRBJ2-2, the complete variable domain is GAGVSQSPRYKVTKRGQDVALRCDPISGHVSLYWYRQALGQGPEFLTYFNYEAQQDKSGLPNDRFSAERPEGSISTLTIQRTEQRDSAMYRCASSLGGGFVGELFFGEGSRLTVL.

The chain uses TRBV28 and TRBJ1-2, with D perhaps TRBD1 (5 bases). CDR1 MDHEN and CDR2 SYDVKM come from the germline V gene. The CDR3 covers 12 residues. V was clipped by 3 bases and J by 3 bases, with 5 bases between them. The CDR3 spells CASSLTDYGYTF. The CDR3 coding sequence is TGTGCCAGCAGTTTGACAGACTATGGCTACACCTTC.

The CDR3 loop reads CASTNGRLIPLHF. CDR3 nucleotide sequence: TGTGCCAGCACCAACGGGCGACTCATACCCCTCCACTTT. The V call is TRBV6-5, the J call TRBJ1-6; the D is unclear. The CDR3 runs to 13 residues. Trimming cost V 7 bases and J 12 bases, with 16 bases left between them. The germline CDR1 and CDR2 sequences are MNHEY and SVGAGI.

The DNA of the CDR3 is TGTGCCAGCAGTTACCGACAGGGCGACGAGCAGTACTTC. It is translated as CASSYRQGDEQYF. The chain employs TRBV6-6 and TRBJ2-7; TRBD1 agrees at 7 bases. The germline gives CDR1 MNHNY, CDR2 SVGAGI (reference sequence). CDR3 length: 13 amino acids. Unmatched junction bases numbered 3, after V lost 2 bases and J lost 5 bases.

Here the CDR3 reads CASSPSGLGDYGYTF. The CDR3 bases are TGTGCCAGCTCACCGAGCGGCCTGGGTGACTATGGCTACACCTTC. This chain joins TRBV18 and TRBJ1-2; no definite D call. Germline V gene lookup returns CDR1 KGHSH and CDR2 LQKENI. The CDR3 has 15 residues. Trimming removed 3 bases from V and 3 bases from J, with 14 bases in between.

V is TRBV10-3 and J is TRBJ2-3, with a tentative D call TRBD1 (7 bases). This CDR3 spans 14 amino acids. From germline, CDR1 is ENHRY and CDR2 SYGVKD. Deletions cut 8 bases from V and 0 bases from J, with 12 bases between. CDR3 DNA: TGTGCCATCGGGGGGACAGCAAGCACAGATACGCAGTATTTT. Translation gives CAIGGTASTDTQYF.

This clone was seen just once. The V gene is TRBV10-1, the J gene TRBJ2-7, with TRBD1 matching over 7 bases. The CDR3 has 13 amino acids. Germline V gene sequence: CDR1 WNHNN, CDR2 SYGVQD (reference sequence). Germline trimming cut 8 bases from V and 2 bases from J; bases unmatched to any gene: 6. The CDR3 region has the DNA TGCGCCAGCGGCAGACAGGGAACCTACGAGCAGTACTTC. Its protein product is CASGRQGTYEQYF.

The rearrangement uses TRBV11-2 and TRBJ2-2; D ambiguous. Germline CDR1 SGHAT, CDR2 FQNNGV. The CDR3 covers 15 residues. V shed 3 bases and J shed 1 base, with 9 bases lying between them. CDR3 loop: CASSFPARNTGELFF. The CDR3 DNA reads TGTGCCAGCAGCTTCCCGGCCCGGAACACCGGGGAGCTGTTTTTT.